This paragraph covers one TCR beta chain sequence. Antigen: not known. The sample is drawn from a study of T cell responses to AZD1222 COVID-19 vaccine. Findings of the study overall: Most donors were white British, females outnumbered males, and clonal diversity was possibly underestimated. Nearly half of spike-specific TCRs reportedly target variant regions that are unmutated in the B.1.351 and B.1.1.7 variants. The study found Spike-specific TCR breadth and depth rose after two AZD1222 doses.

Profiling relied on immunoSEQ multiplex PCR, and the TCRdb table lists in-frame clones only, not all of them. Counted here are about 99,000 clones, approximately 89% occurring once; the ten biggest clones make up approximately 20%. V was trimmed by 4 bases and J by 2 bases, leaving 7 bases between them. The CDR3 sequence is 13 residues long. The V gene's germline CDR1 is KGHDR and CDR2 SFDVKD. The source of this sequence is an adult in good health. This chain uses TRBV24-1 with TRBJ1-2; a weak D match, TRBD1 (5 bases). Sequenced here: peripheral blood, sampled on day 0 of AZD1222 vaccination. CDR3 amino acids: CATSDRDNYGYTF. As DNA, the CDR3 is TGTGCCACCAGTGACAGGGACAACTATGGCTACACCTTC.